This T cell receptor (beta chain) stems from a study of blood T cell repertoires in COVID-19. Study-wide background: Some COVID-19 samples were acute and others convalescent; all came from the United States, Italy and Spain. The analysed material was cDNA or gDNA that came from T cells, B-cell-depleted T cells, or PBMCs.

Source study methods: Scientists estimated how many nucleated cells there were by amplifying reference gene primers. Repertoires were generated with immunoSEQ multiplex PCR, while TCRdb's copy carries only in-frame clones and drops some. For V, J and clone size, that table is used; D and trimming come from the DNA. The table lists approximately 77,000 clones, approximately 80% of them singletons, with roughly 4.8% in the top ten. This CDR3 has 18 amino acids. The junction had 16 bases not matched to a gene; V was cut back by 4 bases and J by 7 bases. Germline CDR1 reads MNHEY; CDR2 reads SMNVEV (reference sequence). The sample holds one count of this clone.

The receptor comes from a woman aged 70-85 years with acute or convalescent COVID-19. The sequenced sample was peripheral blood. The chain links TRBV27 to TRBJ2-1; 10 bases are shared with TRBD1. The CDR3, as DNA: TGTGCCAGCAGTTCCCCCCGAACCGGGACAGGGGAAATTAATGAGCAGTTCTTC. Translation: CASSSPRTGTGEINEQFF.